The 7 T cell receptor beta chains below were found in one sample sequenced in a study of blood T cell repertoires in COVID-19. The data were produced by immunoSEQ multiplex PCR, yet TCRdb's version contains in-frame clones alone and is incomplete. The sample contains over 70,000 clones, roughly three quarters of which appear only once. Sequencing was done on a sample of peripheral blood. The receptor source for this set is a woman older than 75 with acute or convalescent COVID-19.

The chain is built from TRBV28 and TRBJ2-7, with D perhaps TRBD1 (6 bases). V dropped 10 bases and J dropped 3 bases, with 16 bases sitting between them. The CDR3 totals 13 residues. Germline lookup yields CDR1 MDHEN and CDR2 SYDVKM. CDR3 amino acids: CATRQALIYEQYF. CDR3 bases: TGTGCCACTCGACAGGCCTTGATCTACGAGCAGTACTTC.

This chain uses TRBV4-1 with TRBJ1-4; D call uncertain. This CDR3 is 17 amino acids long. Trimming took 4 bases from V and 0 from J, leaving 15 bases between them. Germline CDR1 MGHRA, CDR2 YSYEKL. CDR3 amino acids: CASSLRGNLATNEKLFF. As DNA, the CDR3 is TGCGCCAGCAGCCTTCGAGGGAATCTTGCAACTAATGAAAAACTGTTTTTT.

CDR3: CASSSGGPGGQGSYNEQFF. In DNA form, the CDR3 reads TGTGCCAGCAGTTCCGGAGGGCCCGGGGGGCAAGGCTCCTACAATGAGCAGTTCTTC. The chain joins TRBV28 to TRBJ2-1; maybe TRBD2 (7 bases). Trimming removed 4 bases at V and 0 bases at J, with 22 bases between. The CDR3 has 19 residues. Germline V gives CDR1 MDHEN, CDR2 SYDVKM.

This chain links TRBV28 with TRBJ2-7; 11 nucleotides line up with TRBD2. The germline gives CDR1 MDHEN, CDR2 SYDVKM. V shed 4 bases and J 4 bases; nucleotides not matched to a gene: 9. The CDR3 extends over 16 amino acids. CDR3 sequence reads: CASSSLLAGGRYEQYF. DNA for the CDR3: TGTGCCAGCAGTTCCCTATTAGCGGGAGGGCGATACGAGCAGTACTTC.

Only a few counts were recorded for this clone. The CDR3 coding sequence is TGCACCGGTGGGGGCGCGGTGGCTTTCTTT. It encodes CTGGGAVAFF. The chain combines TRBV20-1 with TRBJ1-1, with D possibly matching TRBD1 (6 bases). Per germline, CDR1 DFQATT and CDR2 SNEGSKA (reference sequence). The CDR3 is 10 amino acids.

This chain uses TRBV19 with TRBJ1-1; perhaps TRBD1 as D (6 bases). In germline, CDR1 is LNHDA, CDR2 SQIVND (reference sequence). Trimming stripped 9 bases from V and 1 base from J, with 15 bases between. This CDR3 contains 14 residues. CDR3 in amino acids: CASRGGAANTEAFF. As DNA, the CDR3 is TGTGCCAGCCGAGGGGGGGCCGCGAACACTGAAGCTTTCTTT.

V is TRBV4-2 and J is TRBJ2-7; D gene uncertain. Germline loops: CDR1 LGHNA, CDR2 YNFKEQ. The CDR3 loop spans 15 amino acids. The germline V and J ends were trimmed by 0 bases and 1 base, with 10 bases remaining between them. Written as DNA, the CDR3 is TGTGCCAGCAGCCAAGATTCCCAGTTATCCTACGAGCAGTACTTC. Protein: CASSQDSQLSYEQYF.